One sample yielded the 26 T cell receptor beta chains listed below, sequenced in a study of blood T cell repertoires in COVID-19. Clones were sequenced by immunoSEQ multiplex PCR, and TCRdb holds only the in-frame ones, with some missing. The profile covers some 180,000 clones, with roughly 86% appearing a single time and roughly 2.4% taken by the ten largest. The material sequenced was peripheral blood. All receptors derive from an elderly woman with COVID-19, enrolled during active disease.

This chain connects TRBV19 to TRBJ1-5, with D perhaps TRBD1 (6 bases). Germline V gives CDR1 LNHDA, CDR2 SQIVND (reference sequence). The CDR3 extends over 15 amino acids. Between the trimmed V and J ends, which lost 7 bases and 0 bases, there was a span of 13 bases. CDR3 sequence: CASKQGQYSNQPQHF. The CDR3 DNA reads TGTGCCAGTAAACAAGGACAGTATAGCAATCAGCCCCAGCATTTT.

Here the CDR3 reads CASSLGGLAGNTIYF. CDR3 bases: TGTGCCAGCAGCTTGGGAGGCTTGGCCGGAAACACCATATATTTT. The gene calls are TRBV5-5 and TRBJ1-3, with D hard to call. In germline, CDR1 is SGHKS, CDR2 YYEKEE (reference sequence). The CDR3 has 15 residues. The germline V and J ends were trimmed by 0 bases and 4 bases, with 11 bases remaining between them.

The chain uses TRBV18 and TRBJ1-2; 9 bases agree with TRBD1. This CDR3 comprises 13 residues. The J segment lost 5 bases and the V segment lost 6 bases, leaving 4 bases of the junction unmatched. Germline values: CDR1 KGHSH, CDR2 LQKENI. The chain's CDR3 is CASSEGQGYGYTF. Written as DNA, the CDR3 is TGTGCCAGCTCCGAAGGACAGGGGTATGGCTACACCTTC.

This clone appeared a single time. The chain employs TRBV28 and TRBJ1-2; 9 bases align to TRBD1. J gave up 6 bases and V 2 bases, and 7 bases lay outside the gene matches. There are 15 residues in the CDR3. Germline V gives CDR1 MDHEN, CDR2 SYDVKM. Here the CDR3 reads CASSLKLQGAHGYTF. In nucleotides, the CDR3 is TGTGCCAGCAGTTTAAAGCTACAGGGGGCCCATGGCTACACCTTC.

The V gene is TRBV19, the J gene TRBJ2-2; TRBD1 might be the D (5 bases). The germline V gene encodes CDR1 LNHDA and CDR2 SQIVND (reference sequence). The V and J ends lost 7 bases and 6 bases respectively, with 15 bases between them. The CDR3 runs to 14 residues. The CDR3 sequence: CASKRQGGPGELFF. For the CDR3, the DNA is TGTGCCAGTAAAAGGCAGGGCGGTCCCGGGGAGCTGTTTTTT. The full variable domain, its missing parts supplied by reference TRBV19 and TRBJ2-2, is DGGITQSPKYLFRKEGQNVTLSCEQNLNHDAMYWYRQDPGQGLRLIYYSQIVNDFQKGDIAEGYSVSREKKESFPLTVTSAQKNPTAFYLCASKRQGGPGELFFGEGSRLTVL.

This chain connects TRBV6-6 to TRBJ1-6, with 8 nucleotides matching TRBD1. The length of the CDR3 is 14 residues. In germline, CDR1 is MNHNY, CDR2 SVGAGI (reference sequence). V lost 5 bases and J lost 6; bases outside the gene matches: 3. CDR3 sequence reads: CASSAGQGNSPLHF. The CDR3 DNA reads TGTGCCAGCAGTGCTGGACAGGGTAATTCACCCCTCCACTTT.

This clone was picked up one time. V usage is TRBV11-3 and J usage is TRBJ2-1; D might be TRBD2 (6 bases). CDR3 length equals 15 residues. The germline V gene encodes CDR1 SGHNT and CDR2 YENEEA. Trimming pared 3 bases from V and 5 bases from J, leaving 14 bases between. Here the CDR3 DNA reads TGTGCCAGCAGCTTGTTAAGCGGGCCTAACAATGAGCAGTTCTTC. Translation gives CASSLLSGPNNEQFF. The full variable domain, with the rest looked up from reference TRBV11-3 and TRBJ2-1, is EAGVVQSPRYKIIEKKQPVAFWCNPISGHNTLYWYLQNLGQGPELLIRYENEEAVDDSQLPKDRFSAERLKGVDSTLKIQPAELGDSAVYLCASSLLSGPNNEQFFGPGTRLTVL.

The CDR3: CASSSTFWAGRGGAGYYGYTF. The DNA of the CDR3 is TGTGCCAGCAGCTCAACTTTTTGGGCCGGCCGAGGGGGCGCGGGTTACTATGGCTACACCTTC. The chain employs TRBV3-1 (or the pseudogene TRBV3-2) and TRBJ1-2, with TRBD1 matching over 7 bases. The CDR3 extends over 21 amino acids. Germline trimming cut 5 bases from V and 3 bases from J; bases unmatched to any gene: 27. The V gene's germline CDR1 is LGHDT and CDR2 YNNKEL (reference sequence).

With regard to this clone: One junction end disagrees with the germline gene, perhaps due to a read error. The J gene is TRBJ2-5, the V gene TRBV7-2, with a possible D match to TRBD2 (5 bases). The length of the CDR3 is 13 residues. The germline CDR1 and CDR2 sequences are SGHTA and FQGNSA. The CDR3 loop reads CANSFGEGETQYF. As DNA, the CDR3 is TGTGCCAACAGCTTCGGGGAAGGGGAGACCCAGTACTTC. The whole variable domain, remainder taken from reference TRBV7-2 and TRBJ2-5, is GAGVSQSPSNKVTEKGKDVELRCDPISGHTALYWYRQSLGQGLEFLIYFQGNSAPDKSGLPSDRFSAERTGGSVSTLTIQRTQQEDSAVYLCANSFGEGETQYFGPGTRLLVL.

The chain couples TRBV5-6 to TRBJ1-2; possibly TRBD1 for D (5 bases). Trimming cost V 0 bases and J 6 bases, with 12 bases left between them. Germline V gene data show CDR1 as SGHDT and CDR2 as YYEEEE. This CDR3 is 14 amino acids long. The CDR3 DNA reads as TGTGCCAGCAGCTTGGGGCACCCAGGGAATGGCTACACCTTC. This translates into CASSLGHPGNGYTF. Full variable domain (missing parts from reference TRBV5-6 and TRBJ1-2): DAGVTQSPTHLIKTRGQQVTLRCSPKSGHDTVSWYQQALGQGPQFIFQYYEEEERQRGNFPDRFSGHQFPNYSSELNVNALLLGDSALYLCASSLGHPGNGYTFGSGTRLTVV.

This clone was seen once. The V gene is TRBV6-2 or TRBV6-3, the J gene TRBJ2-7; a possible D gene is TRBD2 (6 bases). This CDR3 has 14 residues. Looked up from germline, CDR1 is MNHEY and CDR2 is SVGEGT. The germline V and J ends were trimmed by 0 bases and 2 bases, with 8 bases remaining between them. The CDR3 DNA reads TGTGCCAGCAGTTACTCGGCGGGGACCTACGAGCAGTACTTC. Translating gives CASSYSAGTYEQYF.

J is TRBJ2-1 and V is TRBV28, with D perhaps matching TRBD1 (6 bases). Germline loops: CDR1 MDHEN, CDR2 SYDVKM. The CDR3 spans 12 residues. Trimming cost V 4 bases and J 7 bases, with 8 bases left between them. CDR3 in amino acids: CASSYGQNEQFF. The CDR3 DNA reads as TGTGCCAGCAGTTATGGACAGAATGAGCAGTTCTTC. Combining the CDR3 with reference TRBV28 and TRBJ2-1 gives the whole variable domain DVKVTQSSRYLVKRTGEKVFLECVQDMDHENMFWYRQDPGLGLRLIYFSYDVKMKEKGDIPEGYSVSREKKERFSLILESASTNQTSMYLCASSYGQNEQFFGPGTRLTVL.

J is TRBJ1-3 and V is TRBV11-2, with 8 bases matching TRBD1. Germline CDR1 reads SGHAT; CDR2 reads FQNNGV. The CDR3 has 16 residues. The J segment lost 7 bases and the V segment lost 5 bases, leaving 13 bases of the junction unmatched. For the CDR3, the DNA is TGTGCCAGCAGCAAAAGGGGGACAGGCCTTGAGAACACCATATATTTT. Its protein product is CASSKRGTGLENTIYF.

For the CDR3, the DNA is TGTGCCAGCAACTTAAGACAGGGAGTATCGAACACCGGGGAGCTGTTTTTT. It encodes CASNLRQGVSNTGELFF. This rearrangement joins TRBV6-4 to TRBJ2-2; 7 bases match TRBD1. This CDR3 is built from 17 residues. V lost 7 bases to trimming and J lost 0 bases; unmatched junction nucleotides: 11. Germline loops: CDR1 MRHNA, CDR2 SNTAGT.

The CDR3 spells CASSRQGNQPQHF. CDR3 nucleotide sequence: TGTGCCAGCAGTAGACAGGGCAATCAGCCCCAGCATTTT. The chain uses TRBV6-6 and TRBJ1-5, with D tentatively TRBD1 (6 bases). Germline V lookup: CDR1 MNHNY, CDR2 SVGAGI (reference sequence). This CDR3 region has 13 residues. Trimming stripped 5 bases from V and 2 bases from J, with 7 bases between.

J is TRBJ2-3 and V is TRBV5-1; the D gene is possibly TRBD2 (6 bases). This CDR3 comprises 15 residues. V lost 0 bases and J 1 base, leaving 9 bases between the germline ends. Germline V lookup: CDR1 SGHRS, CDR2 YFSETQ. The CDR3 DNA sequence: TGCGCCAGCAGCTTGGTTGGCGGGGGCACAGATACGCAGTATTTT. Translating it yields CASSLVGGGTDTQYF.

This chain uses TRBV28 with TRBJ1-2, with TRBD1 matching 8 bases. The CDR3 spans 13 residues. Germline V gene lookup returns CDR1 MDHEN and CDR2 SYDVKM. With 3 bases clipped from V and 7 bases from J, the junction kept 4 bases outside the gene matches. CDR3 DNA sequence: TGTGCCAGCAGTTTTGCAGGGGGCGGTGGCTACACCTTC. Amino acid sequence: CASSFAGGGGYTF.

V and J are TRBV7-2 and TRBJ1-4, with D possibly being TRBD1 (6 bases). This CDR3 comprises 16 residues. V was cut by 5 bases and J by 0 bases, with 13 bases left in between. Germline V lookup: CDR1 SGHTA, CDR2 FQGNSA. The CDR3 DNA reads TGTGCCAGCAGCAGATACGGACAGTCAACTAATGAAAAACTGTTTTTT. Translating it yields CASSRYGQSTNEKLFF.

This chain links TRBV7-8 with TRBJ1-5, with TRBD1 as a possible D gene (6 bases). The CDR3 is 16 residues long. Germline assignment: CDR1 SGHVS and CDR2 FQNEAQ. Between the trimmed V and J ends, which lost 5 bases and 0 bases, there was a span of 14 bases. This CDR3 is CASSHRRGYSNQPQHF. As DNA, the CDR3 is TGTGCCAGCAGCCACCGCAGGGGCTATAGCAATCAGCCCCAGCATTTT. Together with reference TRBV7-8 and TRBJ1-5, the CDR3 gives the full variable domain: GAGVSQSPRYKVAKRGQDVALRCDPISGHVSLFWYQQALGQGPEFLTYFQNEAQLDKSGLPSDRFFAERPEGSVSTLKIQRTQQEDSAVYLCASSHRRGYSNQPQHFGDGTRLSIL.

The gene calls are TRBV18 and TRBJ1-2; TRBD1 aligns across 7 bases. This CDR3 is 14 amino acids long. Germline V gene lookup returns CDR1 KGHSH and CDR2 LQKENI. V shed 5 bases and J 4 bases; nucleotides not matched to a gene: 7. The CDR3 here is CASSSEQGFYGYTF. The CDR3 DNA reads as TGTGCCAGCTCATCGGAACAGGGGTTCTATGGCTACACCTTC.

The V and J genes are TRBV19 and TRBJ2-5; the match to TRBD1 covers 7 bases. The CDR3 has 15 amino acids. The germline gives CDR1 LNHDA, CDR2 SQIVND (reference sequence). The junction had 8 bases not matched to a gene; V was cut back by 5 bases and J by 2 bases. The CDR3 sequence: CASSRGPGQQETQYF. In DNA form, the CDR3 reads TGTGCCAGTAGTCGAGGGCCGGGACAGCAAGAGACCCAGTACTTC.

The gene calls are TRBV7-9 and TRBJ1-1; perhaps TRBD1 as D (5 bases). Trimming removed 5 bases from V and 0 bases from J, with 16 bases in between. Per germline, CDR1 SEHNR and CDR2 FQNEAQ (reference sequence). The CDR3 is 16 residues long. CDR3 coding DNA: TGTGCCAGCAGCCCTCGGGGGACCGCCATGAACACTGAAGCTTTCTTT. This codes for CASSPRGTAMNTEAFF.

J is TRBJ2-7 and V is TRBV6-6; the match to TRBD1 covers 8 bases. The trim removed 8 bases at V and 3 bases at J, leaving 12 bases unmatched. Germline V lookup: CDR1 MNHNY, CDR2 SVGAGI (reference sequence). This CDR3 is built from 15 residues. Here the CDR3 DNA reads TGTGCCAGCTGTCAGTGGGGACAGGCAATCTACGAGCAGTACTTC. This encodes CASCQWGQAIYEQYF.

The chain uses TRBV7-9 and TRBJ1-2; 7 bases agree with TRBD1. CDR3 size: 15 residues. Germline loops: CDR1 SEHNR, CDR2 FQNEAQ (reference sequence). J lost 7 bases, V lost 5 bases, and 13 bases had no gene match. CDR3 in DNA: TGTGCCAGCAGCGGATTGACAGGGTTCAGCGGTGGCTACACCTTC. Translating gives CASSGLTGFSGGYTF. The entire variable domain, with the rest obtained from reference TRBV7-9 and TRBJ1-2, is as follows: DTGVSQNPRHKITKRGQNVTFRCDPISEHNRLYWYRQTLGQGPEFLTYFQNEAQLEKSRLLSDRFSAERPKGSFSTLEIQRTEQGDSAMYLCASSGLTGFSGGYTFGSGTRLTVV.

This chain connects TRBV2 to TRBJ2-1, with D maybe TRBD1 (6 bases). V gave up 4 bases and J gave up 12 bases, with 10 bases separating them. This CDR3 is 11 amino acids long. Germline lookup yields CDR1 SNHLY and CDR2 FYNNEI. CDR3 loop: CASSVGAGQFF. For the CDR3, the DNA is TGTGCCAGCAGTGTGGGGGCCGGGCAGTTCTTC.

The chain recombines TRBV18 with TRBJ2-1; 7 positions agree with TRBD2. After removal of 4 bases from V and 3 bases from J, the junction contained 12 bases not matched to a gene. CDR1 and CDR2 (germline): KGHSH, LQKENI. This CDR3 is 17 amino acids long. The CDR3 sequence: CASSLNTAGAGYNEQFF. The CDR3 coding sequence is TGTGCCAGCTCACTTAATACCGCGGGAGCGGGCTACAATGAGCAGTTCTTC.